The TCR beta chain described here comes from a study of blood T cell repertoires in COVID-19. The wider study: Samples came from the United States, Italy and Spain, spanning acute and convalescent COVID-19. T cells, B-cell-depleted T cells, or PBMCs provided the cDNA or gDNA that served as material.

Trimming at V came to 2 bases and at J to 2 bases, leaving 1 base not matched to a gene. Looked up from germline, CDR1 is SGHRS and CDR2 is YFSETQ. The CDR3 is 16 amino acids. As handled by the study authors: Estimates of nucleated cell counts were drawn from the amplification of reference gene primers. TCRdb's copy holds only in-frame clones and misses some; the assay was immunoSEQ multiplex PCR. D and trimming come from the DNA, and the V and J calls and clone size come from that table. The sample records 110,000 to 150,000 clones, 60% to 85% being singletons. V gene TRBV5-1 combines with J gene TRBJ2-2; TRBD2 aligns across 12 bases. This clonotype was sampled from a woman aged 55-69 years with acute or convalescent COVID-19. The sequenced sample consisted of peripheral blood. The CDR3 spells CASSLGLAGNTGELFF. The CDR3, as DNA: TGCGCCAGCAGCTTAGGACTAGCGGGAAACACCGGGGAGCTGTTTTTT.